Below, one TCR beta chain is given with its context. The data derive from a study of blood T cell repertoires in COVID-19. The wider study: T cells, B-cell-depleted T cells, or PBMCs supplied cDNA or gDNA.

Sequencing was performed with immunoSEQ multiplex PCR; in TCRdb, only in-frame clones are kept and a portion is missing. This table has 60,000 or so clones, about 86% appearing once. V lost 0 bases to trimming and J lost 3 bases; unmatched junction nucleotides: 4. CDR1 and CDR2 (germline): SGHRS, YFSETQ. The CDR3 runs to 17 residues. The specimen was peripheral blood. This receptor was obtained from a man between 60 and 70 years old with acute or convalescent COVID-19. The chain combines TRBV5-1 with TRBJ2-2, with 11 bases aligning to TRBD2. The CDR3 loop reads CASSLERGLADTGELFF. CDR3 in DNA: TGCGCCAGCAGCTTGGAACGGGGACTAGCGGACACCGGGGAGCTGTTTTTT. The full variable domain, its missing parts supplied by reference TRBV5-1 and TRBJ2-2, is KAGVTQTPRYLIKTRGQQVTLSCSPISGHRSVSWYQQTPGQGLQFLFEYFSETQRNKGNFPGRFSGRQFSNSRSEMNVSTLELGDSALYLCASSLERGLADTGELFFGEGSRLTVL.